The 11 T cell receptor beta chains below were found in one sample sequenced in a study of technical replicates of blood from a handful of donors. The data were produced by immunoSEQ multiplex PCR, yet TCRdb's version contains in-frame clones alone and is incomplete. The sample includes tens of thousands of clones, approximately 94% seen only once; the top ten take around 0.24%. The sample taken for sequencing was T cells isolated from PBMCs. The source is a human donor in good health.

The chain is built from TRBV18 and TRBJ2-1, with 10 bases lining up with TRBD2. The J segment lost 4 bases and the V segment lost 6 bases, leaving 3 bases of the junction unmatched. The CDR3 loop spans 14 amino acids. Germline CDR1 KGHSH, CDR2 LQKENI. The CDR3 loop is CASSTSGAYNEQFF. The CDR3 DNA reads TGTGCCAGCTCTACTAGCGGGGCGTACAATGAGCAGTTCTTC.

The chain joins TRBV5-1 to TRBJ1-3; TRBD1 might be the D (6 bases). Germline V gene sequence: CDR1 SGHRS, CDR2 YFSETQ. V was trimmed by 0 bases and J by 1 base, leaving 26 bases between them. The CDR3 spans 21 residues. CDR3 protein: CASSLVGLIQGASTSGNTIYF. CDR3 bases: TGCGCCAGCAGCTTGGTAGGCCTAATACAGGGCGCCTCTACTTCTGGAAACACCATATATTTT.

This clone was seen only a few times. CDR3 region: CASSRTGQGTTEAFF. In nucleotides, the CDR3 is TGCGCCAGCAGCCGTACGGGACAGGGGACCACTGAAGCTTTCTTT. V usage is TRBV5-1 and J usage is TRBJ1-1; 10 bases align to TRBD1. CDR1 is SGHRS, CDR2 YFSETQ, per germline. This CDR3 has 15 residues. The V segment lost 4 bases and the J segment 4 bases; nucleotides outside the gene matches: 7.

The chain employs TRBV4-1 and TRBJ2-5, with D possibly TRBD1 on 6 matching bases. With 1 base removed from V and 6 bases from J, the gap between germline ends came to 24 bases. Germline values: CDR1 MGHRA, CDR2 YSYEKL. The CDR3 totals 18 residues. The CDR3 protein is CASSQVFSPQGTRQTQYF. The CDR3 DNA reads TGCGCCAGCAGCCAAGTATTCTCTCCGCAGGGGACCAGGCAGACCCAGTACTTC.

The chain is built from TRBV9 and TRBJ1-1, with D possibly TRBD1 on 6 matching bases. CDR1 is SGDLS, CDR2 YYNGEE, per germline. V was shortened by 3 bases and J by 1 base, with 10 bases between the two germline ends. The CDR3 loop spans 14 amino acids. CDR3 sequence (DNA): TGTGCCAGCAGCGCAACGGGACAGAACACTGAAGCTTTCTTT. Its protein product is CASSATGQNTEAFF.

The chain couples TRBV6-1 to TRBJ1-6; the D gene is possibly TRBD1 (5 bases). The CDR3 totals 14 residues. Germline V lookup: CDR1 MNHNS, CDR2 SASEGT. V dropped 5 bases and J dropped 8 bases, with 13 bases sitting between them. The CDR3: CASSPTGSDSPLHF. The CDR3 DNA follows: TGTGCCAGCAGTCCAACAGGTTCCGATTCACCCCTCCACTTT.

J is TRBJ1-2 and V is TRBV18; D is uncertain. Looked up from germline, CDR1 is KGHSH and CDR2 is LQKENI. Trimming removed 1 base at V and 8 bases at J, with 14 bases between. This CDR3 spans 14 amino acids. CDR3 residues: CASSPREAVGGYTF. The CDR3 nucleotides are TGTGCCAGCTCACCACGGGAAGCGGTCGGCGGCTACACCTTC.

The chain combines TRBV28 with TRBJ2-1; TRBD1 matches at 7 bases. This CDR3 spans 17 amino acids. Germline assignment: CDR1 MDHEN and CDR2 SYDVKM. Trimming at V came to 5 bases and at J to 2 bases, leaving 12 bases not matched to a gene. CDR3 residues: CASSQAGQAQTYNEQFF. In nucleotides, the CDR3 is TGTGCCAGCAGTCAAGCCGGACAGGCGCAAACCTACAATGAGCAGTTCTTC.

The V and J genes are TRBV4-1 and TRBJ2-2; a weak D match, TRBD2 (6 bases). There are 15 residues in the CDR3. The germline CDR1 and CDR2 sequences are MGHRA and YSYEKL. Trimming shortened V by 4 bases and J by 0 bases, and 9 bases separated the two germline ends. The CDR3: CASSPGLANTGELFF. Here the CDR3 DNA reads TGCGCCAGCAGCCCGGGACTCGCGAACACCGGGGAGCTGTTTTTT.

This chain links TRBV2 with TRBJ1-1; a possible D gene is TRBD1 (5 bases). This CDR3 contains 14 residues. The V gene's germline CDR1 is SNHLY and CDR2 FYNNEI. V shed 3 bases and J shed 7 bases, with 15 bases lying between them. In nucleotides, the CDR3 is TGTGCCAGCAGTGAGGGTGCAGGGAGGGTTGAAGCTTTCTTT. Translating gives CASSEGAGRVEAFF.

The V call is TRBV28, the J call TRBJ1-2; D is undetermined. V was shortened by 7 bases and J by 8 bases, with 11 bases between the two germline ends. CDR1 MDHEN and CDR2 SYDVKM come from the germline V gene. The CDR3 covers 11 residues. The CDR3 sequence: CASMRAQGYTF. The CDR3 nucleotides are TGTGCCAGCATGCGGGCGCAAGGCTACACCTTC.